Below, 21 T cell receptor beta chains from the same sample are listed, as sequenced in a study of T-cell reconstitution after alpha-beta-depleted transplantation in children. Unique molecular identifiers were used to barcode this TCRbeta library. TCRdb re-derived calls from the PCR reads in MiXCR, one entry per CDR3 protein. Of 97,000 or so distinct CDR3 sequences in the sample, about 6.8% are singletons; the top ten hold 16%. Source: PBMCs, taken before TCRalphabeta/CD19-depleted stem cell transplant. All receptors derive from a boy aged 2-15 years with acute lymphoblastic leukemia, due to receive a stem cell transplant.

This clonotype was counted at least ten times. The genes are TRBV7-6 and TRBJ2-2; possible D gene TRBD2, 5 bases. The CDR3 is made up of 17 amino acids. The V end was cut by 0 bases, the J end by 1 base, with 12 bases between. Per the germline V gene, CDR1 is SGHVS and CDR2 is FNYEAQ. This CDR3 reads CASSLAYPGLNTGELFF. For the CDR3, the DNA is TGTGCCAGCAGCTTAGCGTACCCGGGATTGAACACCGGGGAGCTGTTTTTT. The full variable domain, rest sourced from reference TRBV7-6 and TRBJ2-2, is GAGVSQSPRYKVTKRGQDVALRCDPISGHVSLYWYRQALGQGPEFLTYFNYEAQQDKSGLPNDRFSAERPEGSISTLTIQRTEQRDSAMYRCASSLAYPGLNTGELFFGEGSRLTVL.

The chain uses TRBV15 and TRBJ1-2; possible D gene TRBD1, 5 bases. The CDR3 is 13 amino acids. From germline, CDR1 is LNHNV and CDR2 YYDKDF (reference sequence). Trimming stripped 2 bases from V and 7 bases from J, with 11 bases between. The CDR3 reads CATSRFPGSGYTF. In DNA form, the CDR3 reads TGTGCCACCAGCAGATTCCCAGGGAGTGGCTACACCTTC.

This clonotype was observed many times. The chain combines TRBV12-3 or TRBV12-4 with TRBJ1-1; 10 bases are shared with TRBD1. Unmatched junction bases numbered 8, after V lost 5 bases and J lost 5 bases. The CDR3 has 15 amino acids. The CDR3 DNA is TGTGCCAGCAGTAGGCCGGGACAGGGGTTTACTGAAGCTTTCTTT. This codes for CASSRPGQGFTEAFF.

This clonotype came up many times. This rearrangement joins TRBV10-2 to TRBJ2-1; D might be TRBD2 (5 bases). V was trimmed by 6 bases and J by 4 bases, leaving 16 bases between them. The CDR3 is 15 amino acids. Germline CDR1 WSHSY, CDR2 SAAADI. As DNA, the CDR3 is TGCGCCAGCAGCCTCCGGGAAGAAATATACAATGAGCAGTTCTTC. Protein product: CASSLREEIYNEQFF.

This clonotype came up many times. CDR3 DNA: TGTGCCAGCAGCTTAGGGACAGATACGCGAGCTTTCTTT. This codes for CASSLGTDTRAFF. This chain links TRBV11-2 with TRBJ1-1; D may be TRBD1 (6 bases). Per the germline V gene, CDR1 is SGHAT and CDR2 is FQNNGV. Trimming took 1 base from V and 10 from J, leaving 13 bases between them. The CDR3 is 13 residues long. Based on the CDR3 plus reference TRBV11-2 and TRBJ1-1, the full variable domain is EAGVAQSPRYKIIEKRQSVAFWCNPISGHATLYWYQQILGQGPKLLIQFQNNGVVDDSQLPKDRFSAERLKGVDSTLKIQPAKLEDSAVYLCASSLGTDTRAFFGQGTRLTVV.

There are a few counts of this clonotype. The chain links TRBV7-9 to TRBJ2-5; D possibly corresponds to TRBD1 (6 bases). This CDR3 spans 15 amino acids. V lost 1 base to trimming and J lost 5 bases, with 14 bases between them. Germline V gene lookup returns CDR1 SEHNR and CDR2 FQNEAQ (reference sequence). In nucleotides, the CDR3 is TGTGCCAGCAGCTTAGTGCACAGGGAGACGGAGACCCAGTACTTC. As protein: CASSLVHRETETQYF.

The chain recombines TRBV7-2 with TRBJ1-2; no clear D gene. The CDR3 totals 12 residues. Germline CDR1 is SGHTA and CDR2 is FQGNSA. Trimming pared 3 bases from V and 4 bases from J, leaving 6 bases between. CDR3 residues: CASSFPGYGYTF. The CDR3 DNA reads as TGTGCCAGCAGCTTTCCGGGCTATGGCTACACCTTC.

This clonotype was picked up many times. The V call is TRBV5-1, the J call TRBJ1-1, with 7 bases identical to TRBD1. Germline V gene sequence: CDR1 SGHRS, CDR2 YFSETQ. V lost 4 bases to trimming and J lost 4 bases; unmatched junction nucleotides: 7. The CDR3 totals 14 residues. In DNA, the CDR3 is TGCGCCAGCAGCGACCAGACAGGGCCCACTGAAGCTTTCTTT. Its translation: CASSDQTGPTEAFF.

This clonotype was recorded only once. The V gene is TRBV10-2, the J gene TRBJ2-1; D uncertain. The CDR3 loop spans 14 amino acids. Germline V gene data show CDR1 as WSHSY and CDR2 as SAAADI. Trimming took off 5 bases at V and 2 bases at J, with 10 bases between the two ends. The chain's CDR3 is CASSTIQAYNEQFF. The CDR3 DNA is TGCGCCAGCAGTACTATCCAGGCCTACAATGAGCAGTTCTTC.

The sample holds a few counts of this clonotype. This sequence joins TRBV27 and TRBJ2-7; D ambiguous. The ends were cut back, 6 bases at V and 2 bases at J, with 14 bases in the middle. The CDR3 loop spans 14 amino acids. Germline CDR1 reads MNHEY; CDR2 reads SMNVEV (reference sequence). The CDR3: CASSNRAFTYEQYF. The DNA of the CDR3 is TGTGCCAGCAGCAACCGAGCGTTCACCTACGAGCAGTACTTC.

This clonotype was seen a handful of times. The V call is TRBV6-2 or TRBV6-3, the J call TRBJ2-1; 12 nucleotides match TRBD2. The CDR3 has 15 residues. V was pared by 5 bases and J by 15 bases, with 14 bases of the junction left unmatched. Germline CDR1 MNHEY, CDR2 SVGEGT. CDR3 loop: CASSQGTSGLSWRFF. The DNA of the CDR3 is TGTGCCAGCAGTCAAGGGACTAGCGGGTTATCATGGCGGTTCTTC.

The table lists this clonotype with many counts. The chain links TRBV2 to TRBJ2-7; tentatively, D is TRBD1 (5 bases). Germline V gene lookup returns CDR1 SNHLY and CDR2 FYNNEI. V lost 2 bases and J 2 bases, leaving 10 bases between the germline ends. The CDR3 consists of 14 residues. CDR3 in DNA: TGTGCCAGCAGTGAAAACAGGACCCCCTACGAGCAGTACTTC. Its translation is CASSENRTPYEQYF.

The V call is TRBV5-5, the J call TRBJ2-2; D possibly uses TRBD1 or TRBD2 (6 bases each). The CDR3 consists of 15 residues. The ends were cut back, 4 bases at V and 4 bases at J, with 14 bases in the middle. Germline V gives CDR1 SGHKS, CDR2 YYEKEE (reference sequence). The CDR3 reads CASSLRGQRTGELFF. The CDR3 DNA reads as TGTGCCAGCAGCCTCCGGGGGCAGCGCACCGGGGAGCTGTTTTTT.

This clonotype was recorded many times. V is TRBV10-3 and J is TRBJ2-4; TRBD2 matches at 10 bases. Germline loops: CDR1 ENHRY, CDR2 SYGVKD. V shed 0 bases and J 4 bases; nucleotides not matched to a gene: 0. The CDR3 totals 15 residues. For the CDR3, the DNA is TGTGCCATCAGTGAGTCGACTAGCGGGAAAAACATTCAGTACTTC. Translation gives CAISESTSGKNIQYF.

In its sample, this clonotype was seen many times. The J gene is TRBJ2-3, the V gene TRBV6-5; 12 positions match TRBD2. V gave up 4 bases and J gave up 3 bases; unmatched junction bases: 5. The CDR3 is made up of 16 amino acids. The germline gives CDR1 MNHEY, CDR2 SVGAGI. The CDR3 reads CASSSLAGGTTDTQYF. The CDR3, as DNA: TGTGCCAGCAGTTCGCTAGCGGGGGGGACGACAGATACGCAGTATTTT.

About this clonotype: This may arise from a read error, as a much more abundant clone is one base away. The chain recombines TRBV4-1 with TRBJ2-6; D not certain. CDR1 MGHRA and CDR2 YSYEKL come from the germline V gene. Trimming removed 0 bases at V and 0 bases at J, with 6 bases between. The CDR3 consists of 16 residues. For the CDR3, the DNA is TGCGCCAGCAGCCAAGACCCCGCCTCTGGGGCCAACGTCCTGACTTTC. It codes for CASSQDPASGANVLTF.

This clonotype was counted between two and nine times. V gene TRBV5-1 combines with J gene TRBJ2-7; TRBD1 matches 8 bases. The CDR3 has 15 residues. Germline-derived CDR1 and CDR2 are SGHRS and YFSETQ. V dropped 4 bases and J dropped 1; count of bases not matched to a gene: 7. The DNA for the CDR3 is TGCGCCAGCAGCCGGACAGGGACGGATTCCTACGAGCAGTACTTC. Amino acids: CASSRTGTDSYEQYF.

This clonotype was seen ten or more times. This chain uses TRBV2 with TRBJ2-7; D gene ambiguous. The germline CDR1 and CDR2 sequences are SNHLY and FYNNEI. This CDR3 comprises 13 residues. V was trimmed by 8 bases and J by 3 bases, leaving 14 bases between them. The CDR3 coding sequence is TGTGCCAGCCGGAACTCACCAAGCTACGAGCAGTACTTC. Encoded protein: CASRNSPSYEQYF.

This clonotype was recorded at least ten times. The chain links TRBV4-2 to TRBJ1-2; D might be TRBD1 (6 bases). Germline CDR1 is LGHNA and CDR2 is YNFKEQ. The CDR3 spans 15 residues. The V end lost 0 bases, the J end lost 5 bases, and 13 bases lay between the germline ends. CDR3 sequence reads: CASSQDLGGEYGYTF. The DNA of the CDR3 is TGTGCCAGCAGCCAAGATTTGGGGGGCGAGTATGGCTACACCTTC.

In its sample, this clonotype was seen many times. In nucleotides, the CDR3 is TGCAGTGCCGAGCTAACCACAGATACGCAGTATTTT. Its protein is CSAELTTDTQYF. The V call is TRBV20-1, the J call TRBJ2-3; D remains ambiguous. The CDR3 length is 12 residues. V dropped 6 bases and J dropped 2 bases, with 9 bases sitting between them. CDR1 and CDR2 (germline): DFQATT, SNEGSKA (reference sequence).

This clonotype appeared many times. The chain joins TRBV27 to TRBJ2-7; no reliable D call. CDR3 length equals 17 residues. The ends were cut back, 6 bases at V and 0 bases at J, with 21 bases in the middle. From germline, CDR1 is MNHEY and CDR2 SMNVEV (reference sequence). DNA for the CDR3: TGTGCCAGCAGCAACACAATCCCAACTCTAGGCTCCTACGAGCAGTACTTC. As protein: CASSNTIPTLGSYEQYF.